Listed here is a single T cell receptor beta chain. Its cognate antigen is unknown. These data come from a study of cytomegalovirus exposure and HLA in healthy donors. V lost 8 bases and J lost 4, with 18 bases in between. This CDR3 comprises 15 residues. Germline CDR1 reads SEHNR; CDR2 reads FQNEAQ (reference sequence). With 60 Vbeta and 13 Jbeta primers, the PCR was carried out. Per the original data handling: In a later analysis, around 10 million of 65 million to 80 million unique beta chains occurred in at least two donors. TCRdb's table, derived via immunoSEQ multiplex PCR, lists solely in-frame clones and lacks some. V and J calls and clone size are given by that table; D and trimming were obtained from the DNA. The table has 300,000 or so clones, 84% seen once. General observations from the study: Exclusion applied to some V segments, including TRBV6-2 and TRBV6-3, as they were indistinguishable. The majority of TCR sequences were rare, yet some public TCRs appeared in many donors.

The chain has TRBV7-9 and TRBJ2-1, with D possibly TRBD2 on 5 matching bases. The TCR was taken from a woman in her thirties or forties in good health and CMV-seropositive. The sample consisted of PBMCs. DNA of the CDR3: TGTGCCAGCTCCACTCTAGCAGTGCCTTACAATGAGCAGTTCTTC. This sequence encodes CASSTLAVPYNEQFF.